What follows are 31 T cell receptor beta chains derived from one specimen sequenced in a study of human T cells and chemical hapten exposure. Via MiXCR, TCRdb re-called the RACE reads, giving one row per CDR3 protein. The repertoire holds over 300,000 distinct CDR3 sequences, with 4.5% to 5.5% as singletons. Time point in this sample: pre-sensitization, week 0. This sample's treatment: therapeutic diphenylcyclopropenone sensitization with weekly scalp DPC. This sample comprised whole blood, obtained in connection with sensitization to the hapten diphenylcyclopropenone (DPC). The source of these receptors is a woman in her forties or fifties with alopecia areata. Some clones in this sample may be carry-over from other donors' samples.

This clonotype was seen a handful of times. The V call is TRBV12-5, the J call TRBJ1-1; D is uncertain. Per germline, CDR1 LGHNT and CDR2 FRNRAP. Between the trimmed V and J ends, which lost 3 bases and 2 bases, there was a span of 4 bases. The CDR3 sequence is 12 residues long. The CDR3 loop is CASGLTNTEAFF. The CDR3 DNA follows: TGTGCTAGTGGTTTAACCAACACTGAAGCTTTCTTT.

This clonotype occurred a few times. The V call is TRBV10-3, the J call TRBJ1-1; no firm D call. The CDR3 totals 14 residues. Deletions cut 3 bases from V and 1 base from J, with 9 bases between. Germline V gene data show CDR1 as ENHRY and CDR2 as SYGVKD. The CDR3 here is CAISDRYPNTEAFF. The CDR3 DNA reads TGTGCCATCAGTGACAGATACCCGAACACTGAAGCTTTCTTT.

The rearrangement links TRBV29-1 to TRBJ2-5; D gene unclear. Trimming removed 8 bases from V and 0 bases from J, with 10 bases in between. Germline V gene data show CDR1 as SQVTM and CDR2 as ANQGSEA. The CDR3 is 12 amino acids. The DNA for the CDR3 is TGCAGCTCCCTATGGTACCAAGAGACCCAGTACTTC. Translating it yields CSSLWYQETQYF.

This clonotype came up many times. The chain carries TRBV4-1 and TRBJ2-1; tentatively, D is TRBD1 (5 bases). Trimming took off 7 bases at V and 0 bases at J, with 16 bases between the two ends. CDR3 length equals 16 residues. The germline CDR1 and CDR2 sequences are MGHRA and YSYEKL. In DNA, the CDR3 is TGCGCCAGCACCCAGGGCTGGGCGAGCTCCTACAATGAGCAGTTCTTC. It specifies CASTQGWASSYNEQFF.

There are many counts of this clonotype. The rearrangement uses TRBV29-1 and TRBJ2-7, with TRBD1 matching 7 bases. Germline CDR1 reads SQVTM; CDR2 reads ANQGSEA. The CDR3 length is 13 residues. Trimming took 1 base from V and 2 from J; bases not matched to a gene: 2. The chain's CDR3 is CSVEGQGAYEQYF. In nucleotides, the CDR3 is TGCAGCGTTGAAGGTCAGGGGGCCTACGAGCAGTACTTC.

This clonotype was seen a few times. V and J are TRBV12-3 or TRBV12-4 and TRBJ2-5, with D possibly TRBD2 on 6 matching bases. The CDR3 is made up of 13 amino acids. Trimming took 7 bases from V and 7 from J, leaving 16 bases between them. The CDR3 loop is CASTTGLPGTQYF. CDR3 DNA: TGTGCCAGCACTACAGGACTACCCGGGACCCAGTACTTC.

This clonotype came up many times. This chain uses TRBV6-6 with TRBJ1-1, with D perhaps matching TRBD1 (5 bases). This CDR3 is 11 amino acids long. V lost 7 bases to trimming and J lost 6 bases, with 9 bases between them. Germline CDR1 reads MNHNY; CDR2 reads SVGAGI (reference sequence). The CDR3 loop is CASNVGAEAFF. Written as DNA, the CDR3 is TGTGCCAGCAATGTAGGGGCTGAAGCTTTCTTT.

This clonotype turned up a few times. This chain uses TRBV10-2 with TRBJ1-5, with D hard to call. Germline V gene lookup returns CDR1 WSHSY and CDR2 SAAADI. The CDR3 spans 12 residues. V lost 8 bases and J 4 bases, leaving 9 bases between the germline ends. The CDR3 coding sequence is TGCGCCAGCGCCGACGGAAATCAGCCCCAGCATTTT. It yields the protein CASADGNQPQHF.

This clonotype was observed a single time. The chain links TRBV4-3 to TRBJ1-1, with D unresolved. With 2 bases removed from V and 4 bases from J, the gap between germline ends came to 5 bases. The CDR3 is 12 amino acids. Germline V gives CDR1 LGHNA, CDR2 YSLEER. The DNA of the CDR3 is TGCGCCAGCAGCCAAAAGGGCACTGAAGCTTTCTTT. Translating it yields CASSQKGTEAFF.

This clonotype was observed a few times. The DNA of the CDR3 is TGTGCCAGCAGGCTAACCGGGGTAGAAGCTGAAGCTTTCTTT. Its protein is CASRLTGVEAEAFF. This chain joins TRBV12-3 or TRBV12-4 and TRBJ1-1; D remains unclear. The ends were cut back, 6 bases at V and 6 bases at J, with 17 bases in the middle. This CDR3 contains 14 residues.

There are many counts of this clonotype. The rearrangement uses TRBV4-3 and TRBJ2-7; 7 bases are shared with TRBD2. This CDR3 is 16 amino acids long. The V segment lost 0 bases and the J segment 6 bases; nucleotides outside the gene matches: 11. CDR1 LGHNA and CDR2 YSLEER come from the germline V gene. The CDR3 region is CASSQDRTSASGEQYF. CDR3 in DNA: TGCGCCAGCAGCCAAGATCGAACTAGCGCCTCAGGCGAGCAGTACTTC.

At least ten counts were recorded for this clonotype. This chain connects TRBV7-2 to TRBJ1-4; D remains unclear. Germline-derived CDR1 and CDR2 are SGHTA and FQGNSA. V gave up 3 bases and J gave up 4 bases, with 6 bases separating them. There are 13 residues in the CDR3. CDR3 amino acids: CASSFGVNEKLFF. The CDR3 nucleotides are TGTGCCAGCAGCTTTGGTGTTAATGAAAAACTGTTTTTT.

This clonotype was recorded at least ten times. CDR3 in amino acids: CASSLRLGQETQYF. In DNA, the CDR3 is TGTGCCAGCAGCTTAAGGCTAGGGCAAGAGACCCAGTACTTC. The gene calls are TRBV7-9 and TRBJ2-5; D gene unclear. The CDR3 runs to 14 residues. The V end was cut by 2 bases, the J end by 2 bases, with 9 bases between. Per the germline V gene, CDR1 is SEHNR and CDR2 is FQNEAQ (reference sequence).

The J gene is TRBJ2-1, the V gene TRBV10-3, with 8 positions matching TRBD2. In germline, CDR1 is ENHRY, CDR2 SYGVKD. CDR3 length: 13 amino acids. Losses at the gene ends were 11 bases for V and 1 base for J; bases not matched to a gene: 4. The CDR3 spells CAVRLASYNEQFF. In DNA, the CDR3 is TGTGCCGTTCGACTAGCGTCCTACAATGAGCAGTTCTTC.

This clonotype showed up many times. This chain connects TRBV6-5 to TRBJ2-3; possibly TRBD2 for D (6 bases). The CDR3 is 14 residues long. V was clipped by 4 bases and J by 5 bases, with 13 bases between them. Germline CDR1 and CDR2: MNHEY and SVGAGI. The CDR3 DNA reads TGTGCCAGCAGTTCTGCCTGGGGGGAAGATACGCAGTATTTT. This encodes CASSSAWGEDTQYF.

This clonotype has at least ten counts. The chain carries TRBV29-1 and TRBJ2-1; 9 bases match TRBD2. The ends lost 0 bases at V and 0 bases at J; junction bases unmatched: 9. Germline V gene sequence: CDR1 SQVTM, CDR2 ANQGSEA. The CDR3 extends over 18 amino acids. CDR3 amino acids: CSVEDGLERGASYNEQFF. CDR3 sequence (DNA): TGCAGCGTTGAAGATGGGCTGGAGCGGGGGGCCTCCTACAATGAGCAGTTCTTC.

This clonotype was counted a few times. The chain carries TRBV7-2 and TRBJ2-1, with a tentative D call TRBD2 (5 bases). The CDR3 sequence is 14 residues long. V shed 3 bases and J shed 2 bases, with 8 bases lying between them. Germline CDR1 reads SGHTA; CDR2 reads FQGNSA. The CDR3 nucleotides are TGTGCCAGCAGCTTTGGGGAGCCCTACAATGAGCAGTTCTTC. Amino acids: CASSFGEPYNEQFF.

There are a few counts of this clonotype. The chain uses TRBV6-6 and TRBJ2-7; 9 bases are shared with TRBD1. The V gene end was trimmed by 7 bases and the J gene end by 5 bases; junction bases not matched to a gene: 3. Germline values: CDR1 MNHNY, CDR2 SVGAGI (reference sequence). The CDR3 spans 12 residues. The CDR3 loop is CASNRDRDEQYF. CDR3 in DNA: TGTGCCAGCAACCGGGACAGGGACGAGCAGTACTTC.

This clonotype was seen more than once but under ten times. This sequence joins TRBV10-3 and TRBJ1-1; D may be TRBD1 (6 bases). Trimming cost V 6 bases and J 1 base, with 9 bases left between them. CDR1 is ENHRY, CDR2 SYGVKD, per germline. CDR3 length equals 13 residues. For the CDR3, the DNA is TGTGCCATCAGGGAGGACAGGAACACTGAAGCTTTCTTT. This gives the protein CAIREDRNTEAFF.

This clonotype was recorded many times. This chain uses TRBV2 with TRBJ2-1, with a possible D match to TRBD2 (5 bases). Trimming took 7 bases from V and 5 from J, leaving 18 bases between them. Germline CDR1 and CDR2: SNHLY and FYNNEI. The CDR3 is 15 amino acids. CDR3 protein: CASTRTGRAHNEQFF. CDR3 bases: TGTGCCAGCACCCGGACTGGTAGGGCGCACAATGAGCAGTTCTTC.

This clonotype occurred a few times. This chain links TRBV28 with TRBJ1-4; 8 bases fit TRBD1. The CDR3 runs 15 residues. The ends lost 6 bases at V and 8 bases at J; junction bases unmatched: 11. Germline V gene data show CDR1 as MDHEN and CDR2 as SYDVKM. Here the CDR3 reads CASRPLDRGGEKLFF. The DNA for the CDR3 is TGTGCCAGCAGACCTCTTGACAGGGGAGGGGAAAAACTGTTTTTT.

This clonotype has a count of ten or more. V and J are TRBV20-1 and TRBJ2-6; no definite D call. The CDR3 is 14 amino acids. Germline V gene lookup returns CDR1 DFQATT and CDR2 SNEGSKA (reference sequence). V shed 6 bases and J shed 2 bases, with 11 bases lying between them. CDR3 in DNA: TGCAGTGCCCCGGAGATCGCTGGGGCCAACGTCCTGACTTTC. Translated: CSAPEIAGANVLTF.

This clonotype has a count of ten or more. V is TRBV7-2 and J is TRBJ2-5, with D maybe TRBD2 (6 bases). Germline V CDR1 and CDR2: SGHTA, FQGNSA. V was pared by 4 bases and J by 2 bases, with 11 bases between. The CDR3 loop spans 14 amino acids. The CDR3 sequence: CASSWGDQQETQYF. The CDR3 nucleotides read TGTGCCAGCAGCTGGGGGGACCAACAAGAGACCCAGTACTTC.

The chain carries TRBV4-2 and TRBJ1-2; perhaps TRBD1 as D (5 bases). From germline, CDR1 is LGHNA and CDR2 YNFKEQ. Trimming cost V 0 bases and J 5 bases, with 10 bases left between them. This CDR3 is 14 amino acids long. The CDR3 protein is CASSQDDSIYGYTF. Here the CDR3 DNA reads TGTGCCAGCAGCCAAGATGACAGCATTTATGGCTACACCTTC.

This clonotype was counted ten times or more. The chain has TRBV15 and TRBJ2-5; D remains unclear. The CDR3 extends over 15 amino acids. Germline CDR1 LNHNV, CDR2 YYDKDF (reference sequence). V was pared by 1 base and J by 0 bases, with 9 bases between. The CDR3 DNA reads as TGTGCCACCAGCAGAGTTCAGAGTTACCAAGAGACCCAGTACTTC. This encodes CATSRVQSYQETQYF.

This clonotype was recorded many times. The CDR3 bases are TGCAGCGTTCCCTCCCCGTCGCCGCGAGAGACCCAGTACTTC. Translating it yields CSVPSPSPRETQYF. This chain uses TRBV29-1 with TRBJ2-5; D call uncertain. CDR3 size: 14 residues. Trimming shortened V by 5 bases and J by 4 bases, and 17 bases separated the two germline ends. Germline assignment: CDR1 SQVTM and CDR2 ANQGSEA. The entire variable domain, with the rest obtained from reference TRBV29-1 and TRBJ2-5, is as follows: SAVISQKPSRDICQRGTSLTIQCQVDSQVTMMFWYRQQPGQSLTLIATANQGSEATYESGFVIDKFPISRPNLTFSTLTVSNMSPEDSSIYLCSVPSPSPRETQYFGPGTRLLVL.

This clonotype has more than one count but fewer than ten. The CDR3 region is CASSQQAGRNEKLFF. DNA for the CDR3: TGTGCCAGCAGCCAACAGGCGGGGCGGAATGAAAAACTGTTTTTT. The V gene is TRBV3-1, the J gene TRBJ1-4; tentative D call: TRBD1 (5 bases). CDR1 is LGHDT, CDR2 YNNKEL, per germline (reference sequence). The CDR3 sequence is 15 residues long. V lost 2 bases and J lost 5, with 12 bases in between.

This clonotype was observed many times. The genes are TRBV20-1 and TRBJ2-3; 11 bases agree with TRBD2. Germline V CDR1 and CDR2: DFQATT, SNEGSKA (reference sequence). CDR3 size: 16 residues. V dropped 5 bases and J dropped 2; count of bases not matched to a gene: 9. In DNA, the CDR3 is TGCAGTGCTTGGGAGCTAGCGGGAGGCCTCACAGATACGCAGTATTTT. This sequence encodes CSAWELAGGLTDTQYF.

The chain carries TRBV27 and TRBJ1-5, with TRBD1 matching over 8 bases. V lost 6 bases and J lost 6; bases outside the gene matches: 13. This CDR3 is built from 16 residues. The V gene's germline CDR1 is MNHEY and CDR2 SMNVEV (reference sequence). In nucleotides, the CDR3 is TGTGCCAGCAGGGCGGGACAGGCGTCGCAAGGTCAGCCCCAGCATTTT. Translation: CASRAGQASQGQPQHF.

V gene TRBV7-6 combines with J gene TRBJ2-1; tentative D call: TRBD1 (6 bases). V gave up 4 bases and J gave up 0 bases, with 16 bases separating them. Looked up from germline, CDR1 is SGHVS and CDR2 is FNYEAQ. CDR3 size: 17 residues. DNA of the CDR3: TGTGCCAGCAGCTCCCAATGGGGGCGCAGCTCCTACAATGAGCAGTTCTTC. This encodes CASSSQWGRSSYNEQFF.

V usage is TRBV20-1 and J usage is TRBJ2-2; 12 positions agree with TRBD1. V trimming: 3 bases; J trimming: 5 bases; junction bases outside the gene matches: 10. Germline CDR1 is DFQATT and CDR2 is SNEGSKA (reference sequence). The CDR3 extends over 17 amino acids. In nucleotides, the CDR3 is TGCAGTGCTAGGGCCGCAGGGACAGGGGGCAGAACCGGGGAGCTGTTTTTT. The encoded protein is CSARAAGTGGRTGELFF.